Each of the 30 T cell receptor beta chains below was sequenced from the same sample in a study of cytomegalovirus exposure and HLA in healthy donors (dated by TCRdb to the late 2010s). Libraries were built with the immunoSEQ multiplex PCR assay. For the multiplex PCR, a mixture combining 60 forward primers for TCR Vbeta segments and 13 reverse primers for TCR Jbeta segments was used. Held by TCRdb, this immuneACCESS table contains in-frame sequences only and omits some clones. Under half of the omission traces to an unresolved V gene where checked; the cause of the rest is unknown. The sample table records more than 65,000 clones; approximately 79% of these occur just once. Approximately 20% of the sample rests with the top ten. The specimen was PBMCs. The receptors were gathered from a woman aged 40 to 55 in good health and CMV-seropositive.

The DNA for the CDR3 is TGTGCCAGCGCGACAGGGGGCACAGATACGCAGTATTTT. Protein: CASATGGTDTQYF. The chain couples TRBV2 to TRBJ2-3; 8 bases fit TRBD1. The CDR3 runs 13 residues. Germline V lookup: CDR1 SNHLY, CDR2 FYNNEI. With 8 bases clipped from V and 1 base from J, the junction kept 2 bases outside the gene matches.

The chain links TRBV5-1 to TRBJ2-5; 9 positions agree with TRBD2. The J call may be incorrect, as the DNA end agrees better with TRBJ2-7. The germline gives CDR1 SGHRS, CDR2 YFSETQ. This CDR3 has 15 amino acids. This chain's CDR3 is CASSLDAGGPREQYF. CDR3 bases: TGCGCCAGCAGCTTGGACGCGGGAGGGCCACGCGAGCAGTACTTC.

V gene TRBV7-9 combines with J gene TRBJ2-7, with unresolved D. The germline V gene encodes CDR1 SEHNR and CDR2 FQNEAQ (reference sequence). This CDR3 region has 13 residues. V lost 6 bases and J lost 0, with 9 bases in between. The CDR3 spells CASSPVVSYEQYF. Written as DNA, the CDR3 is TGTGCCAGCAGTCCGGTGGTCTCCTACGAGCAGTACTTC.

This chain uses TRBV25-1 with TRBJ1-2; no clear D. Germline V gene sequence: CDR1 MGHDK, CDR2 SYGVNS. The CDR3 consists of 11 residues. V lost 5 bases and J lost 7, with 8 bases in between. For the CDR3, the DNA is TGTGCCAGCAGTTCGATTAGTGGCTACACCTTC. This sequence encodes CASSSISGYTF.

The V call is TRBV5-4, the J call TRBJ2-7, with 10 bases lining up with TRBD2. The CDR3 totals 15 residues. Germline CDR1 SGHNT, CDR2 YYREEE (reference sequence). The trim removed 0 bases at V and 3 bases at J, leaving 3 bases unmatched. The CDR3 protein is CASSLGTSGIYEQYF. The DNA for the CDR3 is TGTGCCAGCAGCTTGGGGACTAGCGGAATCTACGAGCAGTACTTC. Based on the CDR3 plus reference TRBV5-4 and TRBJ2-7, the full variable domain is ETGVTQSPTHLIKTRGQQVTLRCSSQSGHNTVSWYQQALGQGPQFIFQYYREEENGRGNFPPRFSGLQFPNYSSELNVNALELDDSALYLCASSLGTSGIYEQYFGPGTRLTVT.

V gene TRBV27 combines with J gene TRBJ2-1, with 12 bases lining up with TRBD2. This CDR3 contains 15 residues. J lost 7 bases, V lost 6 bases, and 7 bases had no gene match. CDR1 is MNHEY and CDR2 is SMNVEV in the germline V gene (reference sequence). CDR3 in amino acids: CASSHGTSGYNEQFF. The CDR3 DNA reads TGTGCCAGCAGCCACGGGACTAGCGGGTATAATGAGCAGTTCTTC.

The chain employs TRBV28 and TRBJ2-1, with 7 bases fitting TRBD2. Looked up from germline, CDR1 is MDHEN and CDR2 is SYDVKM. After removal of 7 bases from V and 0 bases from J, the junction contained 12 bases not matched to a gene. CDR3 length: 17 amino acids. The CDR3 bases are TGTGCCAGCAACGGGTTGGCGGGAGACAGCTCCTACAATGAGCAGTTCTTC. Protein sequence: CASNGLAGDSSYNEQFF.

The V gene is TRBV5-8, the J gene TRBJ1-2; D is unclear. Germline CDR1 and CDR2: SGHTS and YDEGEE. Trimming removed 1 base from V and 4 bases from J, with 14 bases in between. CDR3 length equals 15 residues. CDR3 protein: CASSLYTVNPYGYTF. DNA of the CDR3: TGTGCCAGCAGCTTGTATACAGTGAACCCCTATGGCTACACCTTC.

The chain couples TRBV4-2 to TRBJ2-1; TRBD2 matches 14 bases. V shed 0 bases and J 3 bases; nucleotides not matched to a gene: 10. CDR3 length: 20 amino acids. The germline gives CDR1 LGHNA, CDR2 YNFKEQ. The CDR3 coding sequence is TGTGCCAGCAGCCAAGATCCGACTAGCGGGAGGGCCCCCGTCTACAATGAGCAGTTCTTC. The encoded protein is CASSQDPTSGRAPVYNEQFF.

V and J are TRBV27 and TRBJ1-2; D gene uncertain. V was shortened by 1 base and J by 4 bases, with 10 bases between the two germline ends. Germline CDR1 is MNHEY and CDR2 is SMNVEV (reference sequence). The CDR3 consists of 14 residues. CDR3 sequence (DNA): TGTGCCAGCAGTTTATTTCCGAGTTTCTATGGCTACACCTTC. It encodes CASSLFPSFYGYTF.

The chain is built from TRBV13 and TRBJ2-1; TRBD1 matches 10 bases. The CDR3 spans 16 residues. The ends lost 4 bases at V and 2 bases at J; junction bases unmatched: 5. Germline V gene lookup returns CDR1 PRHDT and CDR2 FYEKMQ (reference sequence). Here the CDR3 reads CASSSVGQGAYNEQFF. The CDR3, as DNA: TGTGCCAGCAGCTCGGTCGGACAGGGGGCCTACAATGAGCAGTTCTTC.

This clone has just a few counts. This sequence joins TRBV6-6 and TRBJ1-6, with TRBD1 as a possible D gene (5 bases). V was clipped by 4 bases and J by 8 bases, with 15 bases between them. The CDR3 extends over 15 amino acids. Germline CDR1 is MNHNY and CDR2 is SVGAGI (reference sequence). The CDR3 spells CASSSFGTSDSPLHF. For the CDR3, the DNA is TGTGCCAGCAGTTCTTTCGGGACTTCGGATTCACCCCTCCACTTT.

This rearrangement joins TRBV6-1 to TRBJ2-5, with a weak D call TRBD1 (5 bases). Trimming removed 6 bases at V and 5 bases at J, with 13 bases between. Germline values: CDR1 MNHNS, CDR2 SASEGT. The CDR3 covers 13 residues. The CDR3 loop is CASSPGLVETQYF. In nucleotides, the CDR3 is TGTGCCAGCAGCCCAGGGCTAGTCGAGACCCAGTACTTC.

The chain joins TRBV19 to TRBJ1-1, with 7 positions matching TRBD1. The CDR3 consists of 15 residues. Germline V lookup: CDR1 LNHDA, CDR2 SQIVND (reference sequence). The junction had 7 bases not matched to a gene; V was cut back by 1 base and J by 5 bases. CDR3 bases: TGTGCCAGTAGTATAGTTCTACAGGGGAGGACTGAAGCTTTCTTT. Translating gives CASSIVLQGRTEAFF. The complete variable domain, with remaining parts taken from reference TRBV19 and TRBJ1-1, reads DGGITQSPKYLFRKEGQNVTLSCEQNLNHDAMYWYRQDPGQGLRLIYYSQIVNDFQKGDIAEGYSVSREKKESFPLTVTSAQKNPTAFYLCASSIVLQGRTEAFFGQGTRLTVV.

The genes are TRBV5-1 and TRBJ2-6, with a tentative D call TRBD1 (6 bases). The CDR3 length is 16 residues. Deletions cut 3 bases from V and 0 bases from J, with 10 bases between. Germline CDR1 is SGHRS and CDR2 is YFSETQ. CDR3 sequence: CASSSGQLSGANVLTF. The DNA of the CDR3 is TGCGCCAGCAGCTCCGGACAGCTCTCTGGGGCCAACGTCCTGACTTTC.

The chain is built from TRBV5-6 and TRBJ2-7; 9 nucleotides agree with TRBD1. CDR1 is SGHDT and CDR2 is YYEEEE in the germline V gene. The CDR3 sequence is 15 residues long. J was trimmed by 2 bases and V by 1 base; bases with no gene match: 4. This CDR3 is CASSLRTGAAYEQYF. The DNA for the CDR3 is TGTGCCAGCAGCTTGCGGACAGGGGCTGCCTACGAGCAGTACTTC.

The chain is built from TRBV27 and TRBJ1-1, with D perhaps TRBD1 (6 bases). This CDR3 is 16 amino acids long. Germline values: CDR1 MNHEY, CDR2 SMNVEV (reference sequence). The ends were cut back, 6 bases at V and 1 base at J, with 18 bases in the middle. CDR3 nucleotides: TGTGCCAGCAGCCTTAACACCGGGACAAGGAACACTGAAGCTTTCTTT. Translated, it gives CASSLNTGTRNTEAFF.

The rearrangement joins TRBV5-5 to TRBJ2-7; D is possibly TRBD2 (6 bases). V was trimmed by 7 bases and J by 6 bases, leaving 11 bases between them. Germline V gene data show CDR1 as SGHKS and CDR2 as YYEKEE (reference sequence). The CDR3 is 11 amino acids. CDR3: CASGQGGEQYF. The CDR3 DNA is TGTGCCAGCGGCCAGGGAGGCGAGCAGTACTTC.

The J gene is TRBJ2-5, the V gene TRBV25-1, with 9 bases aligning to TRBD2. Germline V lookup: CDR1 MGHDK, CDR2 SYGVNS. The CDR3 spans 16 residues. V was clipped by 2 bases and J by 4 bases; unmatched bases: 8. Written as DNA, the CDR3 is TGTGCCAGCAGTGAAAGCCGGGGACTAGCCATAGAGACCCAGTACTTC. This sequence encodes CASSESRGLAIETQYF.

This sequence joins TRBV6-1 and TRBJ2-7; possibly TRBD2 for D (5 bases). There are 14 residues in the CDR3. Germline CDR1 reads MNHNS; CDR2 reads SASEGT. Between the trimmed V and J ends, which lost 0 bases and 5 bases, there was a span of 11 bases. The CDR3 reads CASSEAGRRNEQYF. CDR3 bases: TGTGCCAGCAGTGAAGCGGGGAGACGGAACGAGCAGTACTTC.

This clone was observed a few times. V is TRBV19 and J is TRBJ2-5; D is perhaps TRBD2 (5 bases). The V gene lost 0 bases and the J gene lost 4 bases, with 15 bases spanning the gap. The germline gives CDR1 LNHDA, CDR2 SQIVND (reference sequence). The CDR3 consists of 16 residues. The CDR3 DNA is TGTGCCAGTAGTATAGATCCTCCGGGAATTCGAGAGACCCAGTACTTC. It is translated as CASSIDPPGIRETQYF.

The chain has TRBV9 and TRBJ1-2, with TRBD1 matching 8 bases. V was pared by 3 bases and J by 1 base, with 8 bases of the junction left unmatched. This CDR3 has 16 residues. Germline CDR1 and CDR2: SGDLS and YYNGEE. The CDR3 DNA reads as TGTGCCAGCAGCGCCCCCGACAGGGGAGATAACTATGGCTACACCTTC. Residues: CASSAPDRGDNYGYTF.

This clone has a single count. The chain employs TRBV15 and TRBJ2-1, with TRBD2 matching over 10 bases. V gave up 0 bases and J gave up 3 bases; unmatched junction bases: 2. Germline values: CDR1 LNHNV, CDR2 YYDKDF (reference sequence). There are 16 residues in the CDR3. Here the CDR3 reads CATSRDRLAGYNEQFF. Written as DNA, the CDR3 is TGTGCCACCAGCAGAGATCGACTAGCGGGCTACAATGAGCAGTTCTTC.

In this sample, this clone turned up once. The V and J genes are TRBV6-5 and TRBJ1-3; D might be TRBD1 (6 bases). Trimming removed 6 bases from V and 0 bases from J, with 12 bases in between. The germline V gene has CDR1 MNHEY and CDR2 SVGAGI. This CDR3 region has 15 residues. CDR3 in amino acids: CASSQTGFSGNTIYF. CDR3 sequence (DNA): TGTGCCAGCAGCCAGACAGGTTTCTCTGGAAACACCATATATTTT.

This sequence joins TRBV19 and TRBJ2-2, with D tentatively TRBD1 (6 bases). V dropped 9 bases and J dropped 0 bases, with 11 bases sitting between them. This CDR3 has 14 residues. Germline CDR1 reads LNHDA; CDR2 reads SQIVND (reference sequence). DNA for the CDR3: TGTGCCAGCCAGGACAGTTCGAACACCGGGGAGCTGTTTTTT. Translation: CASQDSSNTGELFF.

This chain uses TRBV29-1 with TRBJ2-6; D remains unclear. Germline values: CDR1 SQVTM, CDR2 ANQGSEA. Trimming shortened V by 5 bases and J by 1 base, and 6 bases separated the two germline ends. The CDR3 is 13 residues long. Here the CDR3 reads CSVTVSGANVLTF. In DNA form, the CDR3 reads TGCAGCGTTACAGTTTCTGGGGCCAACGTCCTGACTTTC.

This clone was found once. The chain employs TRBV2 and TRBJ2-7; the match to TRBD2 covers 9 bases. V dropped 6 bases and J dropped 2; count of bases not matched to a gene: 5. Germline CDR1 SNHLY, CDR2 FYNNEI. CDR3 length: 14 amino acids. CDR3 coding DNA: TGTGCCAGCAGGAGGGTAGCGGGAGCCTACGAGCAGTACTTC. Its translation is CASRRVAGAYEQYF.

A few counts support this clone. The chain has TRBV10-1 and TRBJ2-7, with D perhaps matching TRBD1 (6 bases). Between the trimmed V and J ends, which lost 4 bases and 0 bases, there was a span of 16 bases. Per the germline V gene, CDR1 is WNHNN and CDR2 is SYGVQD (reference sequence). The CDR3 extends over 16 amino acids. CDR3 in amino acids: CASSGSGTRGSYEQYF. CDR3 nucleotides: TGCGCCAGCAGTGGGTCGGGGACAAGGGGCTCCTACGAGCAGTACTTC.

The chain joins TRBV6-1 to TRBJ1-5; D ambiguous. V was trimmed by 6 bases and J by 3 bases, leaving 15 bases between them. Germline assignment: CDR1 MNHNS and CDR2 SASEGT. The CDR3 spans 15 residues. The CDR3: CASREAEVLNQPQHF. CDR3 nucleotides: TGTGCCAGCAGGGAGGCGGAGGTCCTCAATCAGCCCCAGCATTTT.

The chain carries TRBV7-2 and TRBJ2-3; 11 bases line up with TRBD2. The CDR3 is made up of 15 amino acids. Losses at the gene ends were 3 bases for V and 5 bases for J; bases not matched to a gene: 4. Germline V gives CDR1 SGHTA, CDR2 FQGNSA. This chain's CDR3 is CASSFIAGGGDTQYF. CDR3 in DNA: TGTGCCAGCAGCTTTATAGCGGGAGGGGGAGATACGCAGTATTTT.